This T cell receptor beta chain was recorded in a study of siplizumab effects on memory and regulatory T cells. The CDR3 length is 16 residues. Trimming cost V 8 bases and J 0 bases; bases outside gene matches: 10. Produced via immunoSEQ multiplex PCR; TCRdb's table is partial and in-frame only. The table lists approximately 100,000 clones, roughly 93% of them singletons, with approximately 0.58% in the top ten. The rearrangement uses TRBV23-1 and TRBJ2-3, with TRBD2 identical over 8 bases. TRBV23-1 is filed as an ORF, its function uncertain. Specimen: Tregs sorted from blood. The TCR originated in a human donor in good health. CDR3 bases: TGCGCCAGCGGGGGAACGGGAGGGCATAGCACAGATACGCAGTATTTT. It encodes CASGGTGGHSTDTQYF.